This section outlines one T cell receptor (beta chain) sequence together with its context. This sample is drawn from a study of blood T cell repertoires in COVID-19. Looking at the study overall: Some COVID-19 samples were acute and others convalescent; all came from the United States, Italy and Spain.

Trimming removed 0 bases from V and 7 bases from J; junction bases left unmatched: 5. The CDR3 is 15 amino acids. The germline V gene has CDR1 MNHEY and CDR2 SVGEGT. Original processing methods: Counts of nucleated cells, estimated from reference gene primer amplification, were obtained. Data came from immunoSEQ multiplex PCR; TCRdb stores just in-frame clones and leaves some out. V, J and clone size derive from that table, while D and trimming were established from the DNA sequence. This sample has approximately 220,000 clones, with roughly 85% found just once. Specimen: peripheral blood. The chain employs TRBV6-2 or TRBV6-3 and TRBJ1-2; 10 nucleotides align to TRBD1. The receptor was isolated from a woman aged 35 to 49 with active or convalescent COVID-19. In DNA form, the CDR3 reads TGTGCCAGCAGTTACTCTCGGACAGGGGGTATTGGCTACACCTTC. This codes for CASSYSRTGGIGYTF.